Listed here are 22 T cell receptor beta chains from one sample, sequenced in a study of blood T cells in healthy people across ages. The use of a sample-barcoded 5' primer and a J-beta primer mix characterized a second PCR of roughly 7 to 12 cycles. Using its own MiXCR run on the 5' RACE reads, TCRdb lists one record per CDR3 protein. The repertoire holds about 380,000 distinct CDR3 sequences, over 45% seen once, with about 54% in the top ten. The sequenced sample was blood. Receptors were obtained from a man aged 55 to 70 in good health.

In its sample, this clonotype was seen a few times. This sequence joins TRBV7-3 and TRBJ2-3; TRBD2 is a possible D gene (5 bases). V dropped 5 bases and J dropped 6 bases, with 12 bases sitting between them. The CDR3 extends over 13 amino acids. The germline CDR1 and CDR2 sequences are SGHTA and FQGTGA. In nucleotides, the CDR3 is TGTGCCAGCAGCATATCGATAGCGGATACGCAGTATTTT. Its protein product is CASSISIADTQYF. The entire variable domain, with the rest obtained from reference TRBV7-3 and TRBJ2-3, is as follows: GAGVSQTPSNKVTEKGKYVELRCDPISGHTALYWYRQSLGQGPEFLIYFQGTGAADDSGLPNDRFFAVRPEGSVSTLKIQRTERGDSAVYLCASSISIADTQYFGPGTRLTVL.

Turning to this clonotype: This could be a read error, since a much larger clone is one nucleotide away. The chain joins TRBV27 to TRBJ2-5; 10 nucleotides line up with TRBD2. The DNA end favors TRBJ2-7, so the J call may be wrong. Germline V CDR1 and CDR2: MNHEY, SMNVEV (reference sequence). The CDR3 contains 17 residues. The CDR3 protein is CASSSTRLAGARGEQYF. The CDR3 nucleotides are TGTGCCAGCAGTTCCACTCGGCTAGCGGGGGCCCGAGGCGAGCAGTACTTC.

The CDR3 DNA reads TGCGCCAGCAGCTCAGGAGGGCAGGGGGCTGGCTACACCTTC. Amino acids: CASSSGGQGAGYTF. The chain joins TRBV5-1 to TRBJ1-2; 8 bases are shared with TRBD1. The length of the CDR3 is 14 residues. CDR1 is SGHRS, CDR2 YFSETQ, per germline. The ends lost 3 bases at V and 7 bases at J; junction bases unmatched: 8. The full variable domain, rest sourced from reference TRBV5-1 and TRBJ1-2, is KAGVTQTPRYLIKTRGQQVTLSCSPISGHRSVSWYQQTPGQGLQFLFEYFSETQRNKGNFPGRFSGRQFSNSRSEMNVSTLELGDSALYLCASSSGGQGAGYTFGSGTRLTVV.

This clonotype was seen a handful of times. The chain employs TRBV12-3 or TRBV12-4 and TRBJ2-3, with D hard to call. Trimming removed 8 bases from V and 3 bases from J, with 21 bases in between. The CDR3 has 16 amino acids. CDR3 in amino acids: CASAHYSHSGTDTQYF. The DNA for the CDR3 is TGTGCCAGCGCGCACTACTCCCACTCTGGGACAGATACGCAGTATTTT.

This clonotype was detected a few times. The CDR3 nucleotides read TGCAGTGCTAGAGAGGGACAGGTATATCAGCCCCAGCATTTT. Protein product: CSAREGQVYQPQHF. The chain links TRBV20-1 to TRBJ1-5; 8 bases map to TRBD1. Germline V gene sequence: CDR1 DFQATT, CDR2 SNEGSKA (reference sequence). The CDR3 is 14 amino acids. The J segment lost 5 bases and the V segment lost 0 bases, leaving 3 bases of the junction unmatched.

This clonotype has only a few counts. This chain connects TRBV29-1 to TRBJ2-5; D uncertain. Trimming stripped 6 bases from V and 5 bases from J, with 19 bases between. CDR1 is SQVTM and CDR2 is ANQGSEA in the germline V gene. The CDR3 runs 14 residues. This CDR3 reads CSVSLAPSGETQYF. In DNA form, the CDR3 reads TGCAGCGTCAGCCTCGCGCCCTCCGGGGAGACCCAGTACTTC.

There are a few counts of this clonotype. The rearrangement links TRBV12-3 or TRBV12-4 to TRBJ1-2; D is uncertain. There are 12 residues in the CDR3. V was shortened by 1 base and J by 7 bases, with 7 bases between the two germline ends. CDR3: CASSLGNRGYTF. As DNA, the CDR3 is TGTGCCAGCAGTTTAGGAAATCGTGGCTACACCTTC.

V gene TRBV5-1 combines with J gene TRBJ2-1; D is perhaps TRBD1 or TRBD2 (5 bases each). V was shortened by 0 bases and J by 7 bases, with 17 bases between the two germline ends. The CDR3 extends over 16 amino acids. CDR1 is SGHRS, CDR2 YFSETQ, per germline. The CDR3, as DNA: TGCGCCAGCAGCTTGGTGAGGGGCCCCCCTGGAAATGAGCAGTTCTTC. It translates to CASSLVRGPPGNEQFF.

This clonotype occurred a few times. The chain carries TRBV10-2 and TRBJ2-3; unclear D gene. The CDR3 covers 15 residues. V lost 0 bases and J lost 3, with 10 bases in between. Germline V gives CDR1 WSHSY, CDR2 SAAADI. This CDR3 reads CASSESDPSTDTQYF. CDR3 DNA sequence: TGCGCCAGCAGTGAGTCGGATCCGAGTACAGATACGCAGTATTTT.

This chain connects TRBV29-1 to TRBJ2-7; the match to TRBD1 covers 7 bases. From germline, CDR1 is SQVTM and CDR2 ANQGSEA. The CDR3 consists of 14 residues. With 7 bases clipped from V and 3 bases from J, the junction kept 12 bases outside the gene matches. The CDR3: CSGGQAPTLYEQYF. CDR3 coding DNA: TGCAGCGGCGGACAGGCCCCCACCCTCTACGAGCAGTACTTC.

The table lists this clonotype with a count of one. The CDR3 loop is CASSRSPRSYNEQFF. As DNA, the CDR3 is TGTGCCAGCAGCCGCTCCCCCCGCTCCTACAATGAGCAGTTCTTC. V gene TRBV7-8 combines with J gene TRBJ2-1; D is unclear. This CDR3 has 15 residues. From germline, CDR1 is SGHVS and CDR2 FQNEAQ. V shed 5 bases and J shed 0 bases, with 11 bases lying between them.

This clonotype was counted a few times. The genes are TRBV27 and TRBJ2-6; a weak D match, TRBD1 (5 bases). The V gene's germline CDR1 is MNHEY and CDR2 SMNVEV (reference sequence). V shed 6 bases and J shed 0 bases, with 6 bases lying between them. This CDR3 region has 14 residues. For the CDR3, the DNA is TGTGCCAGCAGAGGGGACTCTGGGGCCAACGTCCTGACTTTC. Encoded protein: CASRGDSGANVLTF.

The rearrangement joins TRBV12-3 or TRBV12-4 to TRBJ2-3, with 10 positions matching TRBD2. Germline trimming cut 8 bases from V and 0 bases from J; bases unmatched to any gene: 5. The CDR3 runs 15 residues. CDR3 amino acids: CASYKREGSTDTQYF. CDR3 DNA sequence: TGTGCCAGCTATAAGCGGGAGGGGAGCACAGATACGCAGTATTTT.

This clonotype was seen at least ten times. The chain employs TRBV4-1 and TRBJ2-7; TRBD1 matches 7 bases. The CDR3 spans 15 residues. Trimming took 1 base from V and 3 from J; bases not matched to a gene: 6. Germline-derived CDR1 and CDR2 are MGHRA and YSYEKL. The CDR3 region has the DNA TGCGCCAGCAGCCAAGCCCCGACAGGGATCTACGAGCAGTACTTC. Translating gives CASSQAPTGIYEQYF.

The rearrangement links TRBV20-1 to TRBJ2-5; no clear D. With 3 bases removed from V and 1 base from J, the gap between germline ends came to 12 bases. CDR1 and CDR2 (germline): DFQATT, SNEGSKA (reference sequence). The CDR3 extends over 14 amino acids. CDR3 region: CSARSTRFQETQYF. The CDR3 bases are TGCAGTGCTAGGTCCACACGGTTCCAAGAGACCCAGTACTTC.

There are a few counts of this clonotype. The V and J genes are TRBV20-1 and TRBJ2-7; 7 bases match TRBD1. With V trimmed by 6 bases and J by 6 bases, 11 bases remained unmatched. CDR1 is DFQATT, CDR2 SNEGSKA, per germline (reference sequence). The CDR3 spans 13 residues. The CDR3 nucleotides read TGCAGTGCCCCCCAGACAGGGAATATCGAGCAGTACTTC. Translated: CSAPQTGNIEQYF.

Regarding this clonotype: A junction end diverges from the germline sequence, so it may reflect a read error. The chain uses TRBV6-2 or TRBV6-3 and TRBJ2-4, with D unresolved. The DNA end favors TRBJ2-5, so the J call may be wrong. The germline gives CDR1 MNHEY, CDR2 SVGEGT. The CDR3 totals 14 residues. CDR3 in DNA: TGTGCCAGCAGTGACTCGGGTTCCGGGGAGACCCAGTACTTC. The encoded protein is CASSDSGSGETQYF.

This clonotype showed up many times. The chain employs TRBV12-3 or TRBV12-4 and TRBJ2-7; D not certain. The V end lost 5 bases, the J end lost 0 bases, and 5 bases lay between the germline ends. The CDR3 length is 12 residues. This CDR3 is CASSDPSYEQYF. The CDR3 region has the DNA TGTGCCAGCAGTGATCCCTCCTACGAGCAGTACTTC.

The chain is built from TRBV7-2 and TRBJ2-3; 7 nucleotides line up with TRBD2. This CDR3 region has 14 residues. V lost 6 bases, J lost 6 bases, and 9 bases stayed unmatched. The germline CDR1 and CDR2 sequences are SGHTA and FQGNSA. Here the CDR3 DNA reads TGTGCCAGCAGGCCTGGGGGGGGGGATGATACGCAGTATTTT. Its protein product is CASRPGGGDDTQYF.

The rearrangement uses TRBV6-5 and TRBJ2-3; 7 bases match TRBD1. The germline CDR1 and CDR2 sequences are MNHEY and SVGAGI. The length of the CDR3 is 14 residues. V was clipped by 8 bases and J by 6 bases; unmatched bases: 11. The CDR3 spells CASCPRGSGDTQYF. CDR3 nucleotides: TGTGCCAGCTGTCCCAGGGGGTCGGGGGATACGCAGTATTTT.

This sequence joins TRBV7-8 and TRBJ2-1; the D is unclear. V was shortened by 5 bases and J by 4 bases, with 15 bases between the two germline ends. Per the germline V gene, CDR1 is SGHVS and CDR2 is FQNEAQ. There are 15 residues in the CDR3. CDR3 region: CASSQPSPLYNEQFF. The DNA of the CDR3 is TGTGCCAGCAGCCAACCCAGCCCCCTTTACAATGAGCAGTTCTTC.

V usage is TRBV20-1 and J usage is TRBJ1-1, with 7 bases matching TRBD1. This CDR3 has 16 residues. V shed 4 bases and J 3 bases; nucleotides not matched to a gene: 14. Germline-derived CDR1 and CDR2 are DFQATT and SNEGSKA (reference sequence). Here the CDR3 DNA reads TGCAGTGCTACAACAGGGGCGAAAGGTTTAGACACTGAAGCTTTCTTT. Residues: CSATTGAKGLDTEAFF.